Reported below is one T cell receptor (beta chain). Its antigen is unknown. Base-call qualities are not available, and no considerably larger clone is one nucleotide away. CDR1 and CDR2 are read off the germline V gene as MNHEY and SVGAGI. Spanning cysteine to phenylalanine, the CDR3 consists of 14 amino acids. The CDR3 DNA has 42 bases and is translated from base 1. V and J are trimmed by 5 bases and 12 bases, and the gene matches miss 12 bases of the junction. The data were obtained in a study of blood T cell repertoires in COVID-19 (dated by TCRdb to the early 2020s). Notes on the research overall: The collaborator samples originated in the United States, Italy and Spain and spanned the acute and convalescent phases of COVID-19. Nearly every sample came with metadata listing a de-identified subject ID, COVID-19 status, age in years and sex. Where available, HLA class I and class II types were taken from metadata supplied by the sample provider and were not determined by assay-based typing. Samples came from the ongoing ImmuneRACE study (first 160 participants) plus 1,254 subjects from 6 global collaborators. Deeply sampled blood TCRbeta repertoires from subjects exposed to, actively infected with, or recovered from COVID-19 were included in the dataset. The material from the prospective study consisted of cDNA or gDNA derived from T cells, B-cell-depleted T cells, or PBMCs. The repertoires were made available in a free public database intended to serve as a resource for research on the immune response to SARS-CoV-2.

Summary of the overall study and its limitations: How much clinical and demographic metadata was included differed by source and by participant, and the metadata was provided uncurated.

The immunoSEQ Assay, a bias-controlled multiplex PCR, was used to amplify TCRbeta CDR3 regions from genomic DNA. The source study handled its data this way. The number of nucleated cells in each sample was estimated from the amplification of reference gene primers within the assay. To quantify the absolute abundance of each unique TCRbeta CDR3 rearrangement, sequence reads were collapsed and filtered. For each sample, productive Simpson clonality was calculated as the square root of Simpson's diversity index over productive rearrangements. Sourced from immuneACCESS, this table was stored by TCRdb with only in-frame sequences that have V and J called. A share of the clones is absent; for the studies checked, an unresolved V gene accounts for under half, and the remainder has no known explanation. V, J and clone size derive from that table, while D and trimming were established from the DNA sequence. The sample table lists about 33,000 clones, 78% of them with a count of one. Around a third of the sample rests with the top ten.

Whole blood was collected in K2EDTA tubes by collaborating institutions according to the institutions' own protocols. For TCRbeta analysis, collaborator samples were shipped as frozen whole blood, as isolated PBMCs, or as DNA extracted from either sample type. The clonotype originates from a man older than 75 with acute or convalescent COVID-19. The sample was peripheral blood. The receptor chain draws on TRBV6-5 and TRBJ1-4; TRBD1 agrees with 7 junctional bases. The CDR3 loop reads CASSRQGGLGELFF. DNA sequence: TGTGCCAGCAGTCGACAGGGAGGCCTGGGGGAACTGTTTTTT.